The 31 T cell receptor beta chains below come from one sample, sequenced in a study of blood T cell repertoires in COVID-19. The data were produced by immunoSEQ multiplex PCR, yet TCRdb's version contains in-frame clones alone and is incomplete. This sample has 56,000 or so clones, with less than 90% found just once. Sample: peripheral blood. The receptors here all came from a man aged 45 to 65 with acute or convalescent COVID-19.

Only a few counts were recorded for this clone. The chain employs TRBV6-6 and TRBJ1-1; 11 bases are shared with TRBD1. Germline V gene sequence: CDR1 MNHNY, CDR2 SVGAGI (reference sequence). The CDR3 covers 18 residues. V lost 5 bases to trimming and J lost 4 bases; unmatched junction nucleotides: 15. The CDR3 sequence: CASSRAPGTGGMGTEAFF. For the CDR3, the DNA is TGTGCCAGCAGTCGGGCCCCCGGGACAGGGGGAATGGGCACTGAAGCTTTCTTT.

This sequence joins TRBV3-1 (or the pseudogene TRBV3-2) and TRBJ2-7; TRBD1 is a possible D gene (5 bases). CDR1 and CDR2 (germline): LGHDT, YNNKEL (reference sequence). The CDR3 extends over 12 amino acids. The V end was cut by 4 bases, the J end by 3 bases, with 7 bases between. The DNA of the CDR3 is TGTGCCAGCAGCCGGACAATCTACGAGCAGTACTTC. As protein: CASSRTIYEQYF.

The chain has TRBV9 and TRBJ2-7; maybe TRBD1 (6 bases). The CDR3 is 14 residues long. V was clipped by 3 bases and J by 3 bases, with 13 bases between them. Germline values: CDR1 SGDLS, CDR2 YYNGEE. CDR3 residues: CASSGRDTFYEQYF. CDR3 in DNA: TGTGCCAGCAGCGGCCGGGACACTTTCTACGAGCAGTACTTC.

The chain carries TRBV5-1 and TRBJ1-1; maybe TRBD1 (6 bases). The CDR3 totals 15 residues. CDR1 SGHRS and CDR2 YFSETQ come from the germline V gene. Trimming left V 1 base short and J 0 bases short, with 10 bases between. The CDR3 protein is CASSLSQGLNTEAFF. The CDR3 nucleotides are TGCGCCAGCAGCTTGTCCCAGGGGCTGAACACTGAAGCTTTCTTT. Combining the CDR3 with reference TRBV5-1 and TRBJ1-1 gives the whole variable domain KAGVTQTPRYLIKTRGQQVTLSCSPISGHRSVSWYQQTPGQGLQFLFEYFSETQRNKGNFPGRFSGRQFSNSRSEMNVSTLELGDSALYLCASSLSQGLNTEAFFGQGTRLTVV.

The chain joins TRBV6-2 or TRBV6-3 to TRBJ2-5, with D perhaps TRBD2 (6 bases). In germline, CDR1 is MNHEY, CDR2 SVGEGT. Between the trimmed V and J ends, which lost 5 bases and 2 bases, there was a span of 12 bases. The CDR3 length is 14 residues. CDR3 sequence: CASSIRLVQETQYF. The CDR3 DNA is TGTGCCAGCAGTATCAGACTAGTTCAAGAGACCCAGTACTTC.

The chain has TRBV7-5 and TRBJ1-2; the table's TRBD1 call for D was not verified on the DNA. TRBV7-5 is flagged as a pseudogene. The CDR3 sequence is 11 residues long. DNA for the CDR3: TGTGTCCAGGGCGGTAACTATGGCTACACCTTC. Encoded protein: CVQGGNYGYTF.

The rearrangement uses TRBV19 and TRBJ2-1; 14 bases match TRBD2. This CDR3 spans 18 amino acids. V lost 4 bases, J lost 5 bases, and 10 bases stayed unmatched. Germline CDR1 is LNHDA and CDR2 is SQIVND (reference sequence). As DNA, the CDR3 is TGTGCCAGTAGTACACCGGGACTAGCGGGGGTTGACCACAATGAGCAGTTCTTC. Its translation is CASSTPGLAGVDHNEQFF. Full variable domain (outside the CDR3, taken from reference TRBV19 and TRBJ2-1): DGGITQSPKYLFRKEGQNVTLSCEQNLNHDAMYWYRQDPGQGLRLIYYSQIVNDFQKGDIAEGYSVSREKKESFPLTVTSAQKNPTAFYLCASSTPGLAGVDHNEQFFGPGTRLTVL.

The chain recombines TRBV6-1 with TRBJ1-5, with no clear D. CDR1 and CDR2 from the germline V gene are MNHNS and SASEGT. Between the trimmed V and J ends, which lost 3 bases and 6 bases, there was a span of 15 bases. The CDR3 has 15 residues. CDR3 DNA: TGTGCCAGCAGTGAGCTTTACACCGAGGGTCAGCCCCAGCATTTT. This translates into CASSELYTEGQPQHF.

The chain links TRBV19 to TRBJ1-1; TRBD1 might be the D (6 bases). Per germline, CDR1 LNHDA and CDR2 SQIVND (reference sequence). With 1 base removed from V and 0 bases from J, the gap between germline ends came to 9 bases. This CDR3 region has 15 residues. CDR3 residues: CASSIGQGLNTEAFF. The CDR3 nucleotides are TGTGCCAGTAGTATAGGCCAGGGGTTGAACACTGAAGCTTTCTTT. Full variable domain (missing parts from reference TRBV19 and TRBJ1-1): DGGITQSPKYLFRKEGQNVTLSCEQNLNHDAMYWYRQDPGQGLRLIYYSQIVNDFQKGDIAEGYSVSREKKESFPLTVTSAQKNPTAFYLCASSIGQGLNTEAFFGQGTRLTVV.

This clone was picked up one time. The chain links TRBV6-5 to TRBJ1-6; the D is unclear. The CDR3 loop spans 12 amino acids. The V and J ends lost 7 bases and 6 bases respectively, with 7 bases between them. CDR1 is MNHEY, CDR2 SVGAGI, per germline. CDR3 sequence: CASMRLNSPLHF. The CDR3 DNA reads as TGTGCCAGCATGCGGCTTAATTCACCCCTCCACTTT.

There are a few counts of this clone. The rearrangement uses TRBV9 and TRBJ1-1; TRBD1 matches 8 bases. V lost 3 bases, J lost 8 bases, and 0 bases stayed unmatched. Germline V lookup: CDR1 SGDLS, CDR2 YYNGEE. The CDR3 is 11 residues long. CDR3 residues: CASSGDREAFF. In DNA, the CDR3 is TGTGCCAGCAGCGGGGACAGGGAAGCTTTCTTT.

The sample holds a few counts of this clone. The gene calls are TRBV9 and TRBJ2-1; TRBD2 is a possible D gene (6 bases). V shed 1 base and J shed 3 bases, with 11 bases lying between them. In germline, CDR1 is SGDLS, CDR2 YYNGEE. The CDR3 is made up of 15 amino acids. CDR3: CASSVTGLVYNEQFF. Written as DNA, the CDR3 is TGTGCCAGCAGCGTAACGGGACTGGTCTACAATGAGCAGTTCTTC.

DNA of the CDR3: TGCAGTGCTAGTATGACTAGCGGGAGGGCCAATGAGCAGTTCTTC. Translating gives CSASMTSGRANEQFF. The rearrangement uses TRBV20-1 and TRBJ2-1; 14 bases align to TRBD2. In germline, CDR1 is DFQATT, CDR2 SNEGSKA (reference sequence). This CDR3 is 15 amino acids long. V shed 3 bases and J 6 bases; nucleotides not matched to a gene: 4.

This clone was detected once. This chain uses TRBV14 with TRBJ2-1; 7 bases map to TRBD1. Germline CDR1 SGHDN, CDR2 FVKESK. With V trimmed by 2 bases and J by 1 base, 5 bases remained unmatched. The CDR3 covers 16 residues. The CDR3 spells CASSQLTGPSYNEQFF. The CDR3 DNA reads TGTGCCAGCAGCCAATTGACAGGGCCGTCCTACAATGAGCAGTTCTTC.

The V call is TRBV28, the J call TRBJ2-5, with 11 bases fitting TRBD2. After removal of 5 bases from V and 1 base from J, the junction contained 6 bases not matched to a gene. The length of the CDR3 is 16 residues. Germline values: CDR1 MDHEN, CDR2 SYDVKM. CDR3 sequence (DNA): TGTGCCAGCAGTGAAGCTAGCGGGGGGCGCCAAGAGACCCAGTACTTC. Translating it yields CASSEASGGRQETQYF. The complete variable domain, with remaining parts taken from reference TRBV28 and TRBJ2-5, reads DVKVTQSSRYLVKRTGEKVFLECVQDMDHENMFWYRQDPGLGLRLIYFSYDVKMKEKGDIPEGYSVSREKKERFSLILESASTNQTSMYLCASSEASGGRQETQYFGPGTRLLVL.

The CDR3 protein is CASSLFRGGNYNEQFF. The DNA of the CDR3 is TGTGCCAGCAGCTTATTCCGCGGCGGGAACTACAATGAGCAGTTCTTC. The chain combines TRBV7-9 with TRBJ2-1; D may be TRBD2 (6 bases). The CDR3 contains 16 residues. The V and J ends lost 2 bases and 3 bases respectively, with 14 bases between them. The germline V gene has CDR1 SEHNR and CDR2 FQNEAQ (reference sequence).

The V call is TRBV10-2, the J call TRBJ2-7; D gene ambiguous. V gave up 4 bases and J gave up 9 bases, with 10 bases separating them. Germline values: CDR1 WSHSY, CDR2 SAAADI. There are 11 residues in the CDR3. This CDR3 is CASSADTLQYF. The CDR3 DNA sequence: TGCGCCAGCAGTGCCGACACCCTGCAGTACTTC.

The CDR3: CASSWAGVGGEQYF. The CDR3 nucleotides read TGTGCCAGCAGTTGGGCAGGCGTGGGTGGCGAGCAGTACTTC. The rearrangement joins TRBV28 to TRBJ2-7; D is undetermined. Trimming took off 4 bases at V and 6 bases at J, with 16 bases between the two ends. The V gene's germline CDR1 is MDHEN and CDR2 SYDVKM. This CDR3 has 14 residues.

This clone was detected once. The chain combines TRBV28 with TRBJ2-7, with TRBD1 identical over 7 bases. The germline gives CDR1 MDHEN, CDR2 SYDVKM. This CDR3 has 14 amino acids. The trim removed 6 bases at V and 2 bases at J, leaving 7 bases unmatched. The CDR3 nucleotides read TGTGCCAGCAGCCCCCGGACAGGCACCTACGAGCAGTACTTC. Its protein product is CASSPRTGTYEQYF.

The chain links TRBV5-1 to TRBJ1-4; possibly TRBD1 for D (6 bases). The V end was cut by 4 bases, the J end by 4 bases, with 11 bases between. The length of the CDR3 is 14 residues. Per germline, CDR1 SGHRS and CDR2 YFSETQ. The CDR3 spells CASSELQGNEKLFF. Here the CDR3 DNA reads TGCGCCAGCAGCGAATTACAGGGTAATGAAAAACTGTTTTTT. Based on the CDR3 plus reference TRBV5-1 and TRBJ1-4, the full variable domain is KAGVTQTPRYLIKTRGQQVTLSCSPISGHRSVSWYQQTPGQGLQFLFEYFSETQRNKGNFPGRFSGRQFSNSRSEMNVSTLELGDSALYLCASSELQGNEKLFFGSGTQLSVL.

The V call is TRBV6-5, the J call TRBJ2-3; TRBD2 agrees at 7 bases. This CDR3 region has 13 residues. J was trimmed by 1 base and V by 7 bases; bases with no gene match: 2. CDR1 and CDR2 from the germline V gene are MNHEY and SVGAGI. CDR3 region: CASKSGGTDTQYF. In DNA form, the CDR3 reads TGTGCCAGCAAAAGCGGGGGCACAGATACGCAGTATTTT.

DNA of the CDR3: TGTGCCAGTAGTCCCCAGGCGGGGGCCAACAATGAGCAGTTCTTC. Its translation is CASSPQAGANNEQFF. The chain carries TRBV19 and TRBJ2-1; D might be TRBD2 (7 bases). Trimming took off 5 bases at V and 5 bases at J, with 16 bases between the two ends. The CDR3 covers 15 residues. Germline loops: CDR1 LNHDA, CDR2 SQIVND (reference sequence).

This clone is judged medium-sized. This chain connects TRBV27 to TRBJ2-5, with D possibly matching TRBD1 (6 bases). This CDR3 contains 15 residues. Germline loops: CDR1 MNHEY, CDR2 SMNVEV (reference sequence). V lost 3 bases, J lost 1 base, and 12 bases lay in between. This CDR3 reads CASSFQGSLQETQYF. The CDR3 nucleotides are TGTGCCAGCAGTTTCCAGGGGAGCCTCCAAGAGACCCAGTACTTC.

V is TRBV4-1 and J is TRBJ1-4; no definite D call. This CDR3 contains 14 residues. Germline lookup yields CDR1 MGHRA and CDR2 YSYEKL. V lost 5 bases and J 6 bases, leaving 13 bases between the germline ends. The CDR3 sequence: CASSAKGRDEKLFF. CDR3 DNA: TGCGCCAGCAGCGCCAAAGGGAGGGATGAAAAACTGTTTTTT.

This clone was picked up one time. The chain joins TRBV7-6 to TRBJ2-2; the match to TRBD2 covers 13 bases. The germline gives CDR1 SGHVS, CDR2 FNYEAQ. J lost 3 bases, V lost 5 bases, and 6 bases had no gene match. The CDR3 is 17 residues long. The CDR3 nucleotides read TGTGCCAGCAGCGGAGGACTAGCGGGAGAGGACACCGGGGAGCTGTTTTTT. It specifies CASSGGLAGEDTGELFF.

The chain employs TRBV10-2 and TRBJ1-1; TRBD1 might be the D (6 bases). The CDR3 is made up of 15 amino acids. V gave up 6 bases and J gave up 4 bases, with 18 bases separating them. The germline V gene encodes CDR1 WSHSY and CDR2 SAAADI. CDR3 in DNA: TGCGCCAGCAGCCTAAGAGGGGGAATGGGCACTGAAGCTTTCTTT. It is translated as CASSLRGGMGTEAFF.

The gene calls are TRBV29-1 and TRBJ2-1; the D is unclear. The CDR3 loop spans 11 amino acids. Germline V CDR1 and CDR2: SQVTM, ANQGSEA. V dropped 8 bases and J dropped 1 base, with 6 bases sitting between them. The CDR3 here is CSFPSYNEQFF. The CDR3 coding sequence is TGCAGCTTCCCGTCCTACAATGAGCAGTTCTTC.

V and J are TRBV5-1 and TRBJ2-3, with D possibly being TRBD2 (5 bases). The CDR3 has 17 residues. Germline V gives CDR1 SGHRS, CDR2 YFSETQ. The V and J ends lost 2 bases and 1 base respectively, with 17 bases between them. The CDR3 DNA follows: TGCGCCAGCAGCTTAGCGGTGAACAACGACGGCACAGATACGCAGTATTTT. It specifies CASSLAVNNDGTDTQYF. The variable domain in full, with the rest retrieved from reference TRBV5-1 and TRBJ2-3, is KAGVTQTPRYLIKTRGQQVTLSCSPISGHRSVSWYQQTPGQGLQFLFEYFSETQRNKGNFPGRFSGRQFSNSRSEMNVSTLELGDSALYLCASSLAVNNDGTDTQYFGPGTRLTVL.

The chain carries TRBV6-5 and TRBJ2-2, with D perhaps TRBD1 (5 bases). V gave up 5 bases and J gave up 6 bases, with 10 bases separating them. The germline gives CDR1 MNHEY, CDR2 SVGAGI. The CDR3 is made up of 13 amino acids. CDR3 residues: CASSLKGSGELFF. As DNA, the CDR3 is TGTGCCAGCAGTCTGAAGGGGTCCGGGGAGCTGTTTTTT.

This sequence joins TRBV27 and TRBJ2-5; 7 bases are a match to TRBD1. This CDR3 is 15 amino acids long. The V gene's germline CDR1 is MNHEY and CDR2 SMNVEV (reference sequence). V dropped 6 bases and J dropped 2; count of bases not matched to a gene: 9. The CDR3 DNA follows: TGTGCCAGCAGACTACATCCGGGACAGCAAGAGACCCAGTACTTC. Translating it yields CASRLHPGQQETQYF.

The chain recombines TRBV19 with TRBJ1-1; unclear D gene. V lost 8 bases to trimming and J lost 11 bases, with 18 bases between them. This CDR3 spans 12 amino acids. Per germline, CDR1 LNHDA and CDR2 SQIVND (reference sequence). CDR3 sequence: CASFALPWLAFF. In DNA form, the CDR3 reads TGTGCCAGTTTCGCCCTACCTTGGTTGGCTTTCTTT.